This T cell receptor beta chain came from a study of a mutant IDH1 vaccine in newly diagnosed glioma. Study summary: The sex distribution of treated patients was about 60% male and about 38% female, with a mean age of around 40 years. Pretreatment consisted of radiotherapy, temozolomide, or both, with most receiving both.

Time point indicated: week 47, end of study. Every vaccination contained 300 ug of the mutant IDH1 20-mer peptide and was paired with topical imiquimod. Weeks 1, 3, 5, 7, 11, 15, 19 and 23 were when patients received their eight vaccinations. Clones were read by immunoSEQ multiplex PCR, and TCRdb kept only the in-frame ones, dropping some. The table has more than 35,000 clones, 65% to 85% seen once. Notes on this clone: Its antigen is currently unknown.

CDR1 is WNHNN and CDR2 is SYGVQD in the germline V gene (reference sequence). The CDR3 has 13 residues. V was shortened by 6 bases and J by 4 bases, with 11 bases between the two germline ends. Study results and limitations: Seemingly, top peripheral T cell clonotype changes bore no relation to pseudoprogression.

Sequencing used PBMCs, obtained from a glioma patient whose treatment included an IDH1 peptide vaccine. The J gene is TRBJ2-3, the V gene TRBV10-1; a possible D gene is TRBD2 (6 bases). The receptor was isolated from a middle-aged man with glioma. CDR3 in DNA: TGCGCCAGCAGCGGGAGTTTCTCAGATACGCAGTATTTT. It specifies CASSGSFSDTQYF.